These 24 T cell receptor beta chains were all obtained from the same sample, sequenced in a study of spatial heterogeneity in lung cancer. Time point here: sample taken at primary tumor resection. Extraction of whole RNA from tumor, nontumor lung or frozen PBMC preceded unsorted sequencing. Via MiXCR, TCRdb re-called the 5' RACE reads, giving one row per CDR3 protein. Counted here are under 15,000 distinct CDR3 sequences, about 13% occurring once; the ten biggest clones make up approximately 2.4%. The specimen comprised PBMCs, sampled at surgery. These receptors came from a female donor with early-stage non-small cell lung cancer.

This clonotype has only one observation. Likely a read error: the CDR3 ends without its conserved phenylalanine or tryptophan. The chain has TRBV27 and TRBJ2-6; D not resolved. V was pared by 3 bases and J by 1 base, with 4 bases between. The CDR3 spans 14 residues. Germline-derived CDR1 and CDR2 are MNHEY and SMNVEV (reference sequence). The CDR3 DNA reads TGTGCCAGCAGTTTGCGATCTGGGGCCAACGTCCTGACTCTC. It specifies CASSLRSGANVLTL.

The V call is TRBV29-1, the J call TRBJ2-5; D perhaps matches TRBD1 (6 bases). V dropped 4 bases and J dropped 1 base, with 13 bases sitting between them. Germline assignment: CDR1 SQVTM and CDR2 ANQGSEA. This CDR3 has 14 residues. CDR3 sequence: CSVVQGRSQETQYF. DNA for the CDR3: TGCAGCGTTGTCCAGGGGAGATCCCAAGAGACCCAGTACTTC.

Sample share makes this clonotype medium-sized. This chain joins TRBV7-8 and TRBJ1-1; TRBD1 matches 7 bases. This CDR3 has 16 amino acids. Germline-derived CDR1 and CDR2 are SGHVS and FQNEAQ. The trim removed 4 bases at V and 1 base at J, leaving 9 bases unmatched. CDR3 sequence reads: CASSSRQGWANTEAFF. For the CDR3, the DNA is TGTGCCAGCAGCTCTAGACAGGGATGGGCGAACACTGAAGCTTTCTTT.

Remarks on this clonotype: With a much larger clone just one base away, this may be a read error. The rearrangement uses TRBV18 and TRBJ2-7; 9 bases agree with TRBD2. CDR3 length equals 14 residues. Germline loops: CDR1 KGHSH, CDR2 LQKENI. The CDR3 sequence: CASSSSGNSYEQCF. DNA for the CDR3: TGTGCCAGCTCGTCTAGCGGGAATTCCTACGAGCAGTGCTTC.

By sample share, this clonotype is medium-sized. DNA of the CDR3: TGTGCCAGCAGTTACTCCGGGAATGAAAAACTGTTTTTT. Translated: CASSYSGNEKLFF. V usage is TRBV6-5 and J usage is TRBJ1-4; no definite D call. Germline V lookup: CDR1 MNHEY, CDR2 SVGAGI. Trimming shortened V by 0 bases and J by 5 bases, and 4 bases separated the two germline ends. The CDR3 runs to 13 residues.

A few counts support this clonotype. Here the CDR3 DNA reads TGTGCCAGTAGTGGCCGGGAGAAGAATGAGCAGTTCTTC. Its translation: CASSGREKNEQFF. This sequence joins TRBV19 and TRBJ2-1; D might be TRBD2 (6 bases). Trimming cost V 5 bases and J 7 bases, with 12 bases left between them. The CDR3 sequence is 13 residues long. Germline values: CDR1 LNHDA, CDR2 SQIVND (reference sequence).

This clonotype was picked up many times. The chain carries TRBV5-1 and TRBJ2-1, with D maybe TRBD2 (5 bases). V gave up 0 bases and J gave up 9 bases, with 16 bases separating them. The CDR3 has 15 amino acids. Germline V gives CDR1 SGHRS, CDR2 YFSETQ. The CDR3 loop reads CASSLEVTTSPEQFF. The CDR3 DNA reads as TGCGCCAGCAGCTTGGAAGTGACTACTTCTCCTGAGCAGTTCTTC.

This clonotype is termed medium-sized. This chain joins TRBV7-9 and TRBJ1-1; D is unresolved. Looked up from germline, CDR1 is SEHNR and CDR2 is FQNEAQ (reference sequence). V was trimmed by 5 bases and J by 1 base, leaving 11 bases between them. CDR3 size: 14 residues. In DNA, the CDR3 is TGTGCCAGCAGCGCTACGGCGGGGAACACTGAAGCTTTCTTT. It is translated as CASSATAGNTEAFF.

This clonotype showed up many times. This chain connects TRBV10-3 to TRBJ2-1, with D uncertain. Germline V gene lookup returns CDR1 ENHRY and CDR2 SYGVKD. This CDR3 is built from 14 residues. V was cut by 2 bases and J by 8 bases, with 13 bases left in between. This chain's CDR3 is CAISENPGVDEQFF. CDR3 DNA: TGTGCCATCAGTGAGAACCCGGGCGTGGATGAGCAGTTCTTC.

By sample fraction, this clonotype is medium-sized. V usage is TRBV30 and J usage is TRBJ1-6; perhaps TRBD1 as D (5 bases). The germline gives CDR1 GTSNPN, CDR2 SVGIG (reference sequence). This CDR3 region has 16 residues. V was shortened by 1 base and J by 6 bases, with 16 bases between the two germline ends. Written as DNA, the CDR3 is TGTGCCTGGAGTGGCCCGACGGCAGGGCCTAATTCACCCCTCCACTTT. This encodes CAWSGPTAGPNSPLHF.

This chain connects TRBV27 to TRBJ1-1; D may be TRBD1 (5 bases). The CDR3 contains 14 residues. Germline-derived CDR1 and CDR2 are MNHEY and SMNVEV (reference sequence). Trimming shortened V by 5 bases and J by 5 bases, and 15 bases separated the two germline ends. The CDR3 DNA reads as TGTGCCAGCAGTCTACTTTCAGGGCAGACTGAAGCTTTCTTT. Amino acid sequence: CASSLLSGQTEAFF.

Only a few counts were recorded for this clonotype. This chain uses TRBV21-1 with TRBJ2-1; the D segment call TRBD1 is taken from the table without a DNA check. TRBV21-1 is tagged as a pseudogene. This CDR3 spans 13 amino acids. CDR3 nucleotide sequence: TGTGCCAGCAGTCCGGGACATCACAATGAGCAGTTCTTC. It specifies CASSPGHHNEQFF.

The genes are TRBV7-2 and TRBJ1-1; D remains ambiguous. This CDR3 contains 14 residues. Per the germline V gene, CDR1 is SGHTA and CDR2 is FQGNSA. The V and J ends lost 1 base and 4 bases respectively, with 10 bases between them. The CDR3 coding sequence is TGTGCCAGCAGCTTAGACCCAGTGGGCACTGAAGCTTTCTTT. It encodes CASSLDPVGTEAFF.

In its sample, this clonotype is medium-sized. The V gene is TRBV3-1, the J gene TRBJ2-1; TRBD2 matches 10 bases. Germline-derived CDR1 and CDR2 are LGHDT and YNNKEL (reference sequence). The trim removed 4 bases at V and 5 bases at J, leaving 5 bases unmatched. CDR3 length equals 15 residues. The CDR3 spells CASSPSGRGNNEQFF. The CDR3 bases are TGTGCCAGCAGCCCGAGCGGGAGGGGGAACAATGAGCAGTTCTTC.

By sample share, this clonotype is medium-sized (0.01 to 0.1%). The CDR3 DNA sequence: TGCAGTGCTAGAGAGCCTAGGACTAGCGGGAAATACTACGAGCAGTACTTC. Translated: CSAREPRTSGKYYEQYF. The chain links TRBV20-1 to TRBJ2-7; 12 bases agree with TRBD2. In germline, CDR1 is DFQATT, CDR2 SNEGSKA (reference sequence). V gave up 0 bases and J gave up 3 bases; unmatched junction bases: 9. This CDR3 is 17 amino acids long.

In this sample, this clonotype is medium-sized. In nucleotides, the CDR3 is TGTGCCAGCAGCGTAGGGCGGGGTCCGAACACTGAAGCTTTCTTT. Its translation is CASSVGRGPNTEAFF. The V gene is TRBV9, the J gene TRBJ1-1; D gene unclear. The CDR3 runs 15 residues. Trimming took 0 bases from V and 1 from J, leaving 10 bases between them. Germline V gene data show CDR1 as SGDLS and CDR2 as YYNGEE.

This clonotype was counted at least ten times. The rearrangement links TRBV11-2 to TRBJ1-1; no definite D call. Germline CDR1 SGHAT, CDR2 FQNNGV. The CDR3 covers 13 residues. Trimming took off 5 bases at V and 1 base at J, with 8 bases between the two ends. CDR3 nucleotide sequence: TGTGCCAGCAGCGGCCGACAGAACACTGAAGCTTTCTTT. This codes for CASSGRQNTEAFF.

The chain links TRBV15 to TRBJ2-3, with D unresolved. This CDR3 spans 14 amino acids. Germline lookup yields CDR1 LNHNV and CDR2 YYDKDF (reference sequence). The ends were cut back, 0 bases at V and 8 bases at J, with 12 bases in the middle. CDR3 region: CATSRDRKPGTQYF. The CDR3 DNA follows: TGTGCCACCAGCAGAGATCGCAAGCCCGGTACGCAGTATTTT.

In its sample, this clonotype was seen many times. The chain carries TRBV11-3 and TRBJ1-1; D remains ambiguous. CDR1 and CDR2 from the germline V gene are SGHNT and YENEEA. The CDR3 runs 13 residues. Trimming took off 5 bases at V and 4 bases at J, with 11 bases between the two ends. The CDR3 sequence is CASSPGEGTEAFF. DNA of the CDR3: TGTGCCAGCAGCCCCGGTGAGGGCACTGAAGCTTTCTTT.

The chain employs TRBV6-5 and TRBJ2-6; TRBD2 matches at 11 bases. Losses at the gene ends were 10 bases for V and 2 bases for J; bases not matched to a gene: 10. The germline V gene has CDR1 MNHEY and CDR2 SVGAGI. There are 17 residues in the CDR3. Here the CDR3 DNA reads TGTGCCACCTTTAGCGGGAGGGCCGTTACTGGGGCCAACGTCCTGACTTTC. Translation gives CATFSGRAVTGANVLTF.

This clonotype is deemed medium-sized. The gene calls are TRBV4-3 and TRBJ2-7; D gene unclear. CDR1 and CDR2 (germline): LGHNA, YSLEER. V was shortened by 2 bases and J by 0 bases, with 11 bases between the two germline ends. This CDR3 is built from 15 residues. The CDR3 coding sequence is TGCGCCAGCAGCCAAAGACAATGGAGCTCCTACGAGCAGTACTTC. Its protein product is CASSQRQWSSYEQYF.

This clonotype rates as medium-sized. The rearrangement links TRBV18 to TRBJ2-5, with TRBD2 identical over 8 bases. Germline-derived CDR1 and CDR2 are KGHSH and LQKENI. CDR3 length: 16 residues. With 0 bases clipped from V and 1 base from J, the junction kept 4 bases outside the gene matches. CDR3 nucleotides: TGTGCCAGCTCACCACCCGGACTAGCAGGCCAAGAGACCCAGTACTTC. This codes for CASSPPGLAGQETQYF.

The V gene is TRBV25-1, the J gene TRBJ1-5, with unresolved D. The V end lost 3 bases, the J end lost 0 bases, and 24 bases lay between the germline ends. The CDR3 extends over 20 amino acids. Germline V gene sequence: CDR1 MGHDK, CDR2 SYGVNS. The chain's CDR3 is CASSELSRRILLPSNQPQHF. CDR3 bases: TGTGCCAGCAGTGAGCTCTCTCGCAGGATACTACTCCCTAGCAATCAGCCCCAGCATTTT.

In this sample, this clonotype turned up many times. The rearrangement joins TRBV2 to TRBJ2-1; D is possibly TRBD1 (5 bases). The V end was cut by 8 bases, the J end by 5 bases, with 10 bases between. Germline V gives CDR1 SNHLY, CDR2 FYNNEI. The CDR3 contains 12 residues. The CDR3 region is CASALDNNEQFF. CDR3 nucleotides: TGTGCCAGCGCCTTGGACAACAATGAGCAGTTCTTC.